The sequence of this T cell receptor beta chain was determined in a study of cytomegalovirus exposure and HLA in healthy donors. Regarding the study as a whole: In a later analysis, HLA-C alleles had the fewest associated TCRs, DRB1 alleles the most.

Concerning this clone: The antigen is unknown.

PCR involved 60 Vbeta and 13 Jbeta primers. Libraries were prepared by immunoSEQ multiplex PCR; TCRdb keeps only in-frame clonotypes and omits some of them. The sample lists around 130,000 clones, approximately 85% occurring once. This TCR was recovered from a woman aged 40 to 55 in good health and CMV-seronegative. What was sequenced was PBMCs.

The CDR3 DNA follows: TGTGCCAGCAGCGCGGTAGCGGGAGATTACAATGAGCAGTTCTTC. The encoded protein is CASSAVAGDYNEQFF. The chain links TRBV11-3 to TRBJ2-1, with 9 bases matching TRBD2. The CDR3 length is 15 residues. Germline CDR1 SGHNT, CDR2 YENEEA. Trimming took 5 bases from V and 4 from J; bases not matched to a gene: 6. The full variable domain, completed using reference TRBV11-3 and TRBJ2-1, is EAGVVQSPRYKIIEKKQPVAFWCNPISGHNTLYWYLQNLGQGPELLIRYENEEAVDDSQLPKDRFSAERLKGVDSTLKIQPAELGDSAVYLCASSAVAGDYNEQFFGPGTRLTVL.